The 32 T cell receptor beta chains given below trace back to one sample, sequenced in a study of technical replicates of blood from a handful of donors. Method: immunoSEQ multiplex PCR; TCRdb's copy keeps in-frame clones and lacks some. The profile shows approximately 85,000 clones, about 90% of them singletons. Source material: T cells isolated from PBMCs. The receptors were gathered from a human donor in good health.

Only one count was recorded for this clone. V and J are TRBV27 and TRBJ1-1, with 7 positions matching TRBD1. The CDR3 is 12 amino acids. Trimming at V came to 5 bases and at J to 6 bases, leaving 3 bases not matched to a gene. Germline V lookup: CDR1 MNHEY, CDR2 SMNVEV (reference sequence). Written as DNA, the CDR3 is TGTGCCAGCAGTCTTGACAGGGCTGAAGCTTTCTTT. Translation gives CASSLDRAEAFF.

The CDR3, as DNA: TGTGCCAGCAGGATAGACAGAAACACCGGGGAGCTGTTTTTT. Translating it yields CASRIDRNTGELFF. This chain links TRBV25-1 with TRBJ2-2, with TRBD1 as a possible D gene (5 bases). V shed 6 bases and J shed 2 bases, with 10 bases lying between them. The germline gives CDR1 MGHDK, CDR2 SYGVNS. This CDR3 spans 14 amino acids.

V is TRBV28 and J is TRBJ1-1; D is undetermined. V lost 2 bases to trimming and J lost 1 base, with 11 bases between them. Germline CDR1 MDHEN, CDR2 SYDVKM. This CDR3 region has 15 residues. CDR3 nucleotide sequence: TGTGCCAGCAGTTTAACCGTATCGGGGAACACTGAAGCTTTCTTT. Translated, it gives CASSLTVSGNTEAFF.

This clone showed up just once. CDR3 amino acids: CASSLYGQGRYEQYF. CDR3 coding DNA: TGTGCCAGCAGTCTCTACGGACAGGGGAGGTACGAGCAGTACTTC. The chain uses TRBV27 and TRBJ2-7; TRBD1 matches 9 bases. CDR1 MNHEY and CDR2 SMNVEV come from the germline V gene (reference sequence). The CDR3 is made up of 15 amino acids. V was clipped by 5 bases and J by 4 bases; unmatched bases: 9.

The DNA of the CDR3 is TGTGCCAGCAGTGAAGTGGGGGGGGATCAGCCCCAGCATTTT. Encoded protein: CASSEVGGDQPQHF. This chain links TRBV6-1 with TRBJ1-5; a weak D match, TRBD1 (5 bases). This CDR3 comprises 14 residues. Looked up from germline, CDR1 is MNHNS and CDR2 is SASEGT. V lost 1 base and J lost 5, with 9 bases in between.

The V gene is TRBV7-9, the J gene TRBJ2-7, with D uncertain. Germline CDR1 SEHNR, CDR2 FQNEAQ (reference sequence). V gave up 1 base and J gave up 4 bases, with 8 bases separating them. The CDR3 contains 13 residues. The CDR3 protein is CASSLGSYYEQYF. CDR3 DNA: TGTGCCAGCAGCTTAGGTTCGTATTACGAGCAGTACTTC.

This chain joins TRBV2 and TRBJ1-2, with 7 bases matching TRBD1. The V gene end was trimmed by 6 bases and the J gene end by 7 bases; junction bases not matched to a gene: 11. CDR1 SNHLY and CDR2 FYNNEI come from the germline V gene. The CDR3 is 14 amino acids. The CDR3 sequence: CASRETGQEVGYTF. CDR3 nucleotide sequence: TGTGCCAGCAGGGAAACTGGACAGGAGGTTGGCTACACCTTC.

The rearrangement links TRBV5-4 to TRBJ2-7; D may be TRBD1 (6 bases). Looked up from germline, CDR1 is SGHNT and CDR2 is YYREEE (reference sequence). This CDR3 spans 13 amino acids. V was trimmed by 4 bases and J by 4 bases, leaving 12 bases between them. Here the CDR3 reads CASSQDRLYEQYF. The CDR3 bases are TGTGCCAGCAGCCAGGACAGATTATACGAGCAGTACTTC.

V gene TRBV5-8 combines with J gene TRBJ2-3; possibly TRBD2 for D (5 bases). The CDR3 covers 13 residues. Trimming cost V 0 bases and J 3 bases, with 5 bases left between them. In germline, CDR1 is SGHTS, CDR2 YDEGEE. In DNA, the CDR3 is TGTGCCAGCAGCTTGGCGGGAACAGATACGCAGTATTTT. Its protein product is CASSLAGTDTQYF.

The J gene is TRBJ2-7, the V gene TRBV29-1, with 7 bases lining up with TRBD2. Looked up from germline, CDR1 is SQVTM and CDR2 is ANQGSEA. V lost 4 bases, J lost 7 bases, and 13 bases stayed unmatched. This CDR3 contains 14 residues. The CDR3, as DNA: TGCAGCGTTGTAAATCGCGGCGGGAGCGGAGAGCAGTACTTC. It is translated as CSVVNRGGSGEQYF.

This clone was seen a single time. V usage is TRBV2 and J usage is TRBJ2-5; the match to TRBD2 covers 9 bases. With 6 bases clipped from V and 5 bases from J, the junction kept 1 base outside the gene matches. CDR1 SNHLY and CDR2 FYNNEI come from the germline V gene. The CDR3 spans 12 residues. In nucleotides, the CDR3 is TGTGCCAGCAGCGGACTAGCGGAGACCCAGTACTTC. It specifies CASSGLAETQYF.

Here the CDR3 reads CASIGSGTDEQFF. CDR3 nucleotides: TGTGCCAGCATCGGTAGCGGGACCGATGAGCAGTTCTTC. J is TRBJ2-1 and V is TRBV5-5, with 8 bases matching TRBD2. The CDR3 runs 13 residues. CDR1 SGHKS and CDR2 YYEKEE come from the germline V gene (reference sequence). V lost 6 bases and J lost 8; bases outside the gene matches: 7.

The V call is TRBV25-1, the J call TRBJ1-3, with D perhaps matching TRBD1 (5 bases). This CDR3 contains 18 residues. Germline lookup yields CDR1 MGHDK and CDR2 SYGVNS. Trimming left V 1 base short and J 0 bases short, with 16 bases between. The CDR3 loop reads CASSEWGGGTSSGNTIYF. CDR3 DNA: TGTGCCAGCAGTGAATGGGGCGGCGGGACTAGCTCTGGAAACACCATATATTTT.

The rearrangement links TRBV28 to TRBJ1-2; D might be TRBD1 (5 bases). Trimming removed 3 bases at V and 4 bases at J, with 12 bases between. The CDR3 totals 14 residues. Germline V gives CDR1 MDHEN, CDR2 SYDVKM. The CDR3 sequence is CASSFNLGGYGYTF. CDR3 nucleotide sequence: TGTGCCAGCAGTTTCAACCTCGGGGGCTATGGCTACACCTTC.

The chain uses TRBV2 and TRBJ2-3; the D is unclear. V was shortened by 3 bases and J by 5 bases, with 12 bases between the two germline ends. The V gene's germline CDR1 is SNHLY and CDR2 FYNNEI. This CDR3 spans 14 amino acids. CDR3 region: CASSDSPFGDTQYF. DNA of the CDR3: TGTGCCAGCAGTGATTCCCCCTTCGGAGATACGCAGTATTTT.

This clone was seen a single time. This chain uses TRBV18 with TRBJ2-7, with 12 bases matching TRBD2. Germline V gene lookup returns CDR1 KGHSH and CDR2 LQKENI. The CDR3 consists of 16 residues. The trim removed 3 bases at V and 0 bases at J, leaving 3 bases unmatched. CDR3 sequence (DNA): TGTGCCAGCTCACCGACTAGCGGGAGAACCTCCTACGAGCAGTACTTC. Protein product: CASSPTSGRTSYEQYF.

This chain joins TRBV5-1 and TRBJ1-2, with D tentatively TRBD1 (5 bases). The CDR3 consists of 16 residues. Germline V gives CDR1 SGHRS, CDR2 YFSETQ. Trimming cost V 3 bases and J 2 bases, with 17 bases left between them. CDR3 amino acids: CASSYGTAQGNYGYTF. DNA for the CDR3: TGCGCCAGCAGCTACGGGACTGCGCAAGGGAACTATGGCTACACCTTC.

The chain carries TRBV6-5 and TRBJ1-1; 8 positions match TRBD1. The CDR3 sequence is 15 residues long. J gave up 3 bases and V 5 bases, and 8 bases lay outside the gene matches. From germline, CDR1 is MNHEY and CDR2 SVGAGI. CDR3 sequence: CASSQGTGGDTEAFF. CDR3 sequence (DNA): TGTGCCAGCAGTCAAGGGACAGGCGGAGACACTGAAGCTTTCTTT.

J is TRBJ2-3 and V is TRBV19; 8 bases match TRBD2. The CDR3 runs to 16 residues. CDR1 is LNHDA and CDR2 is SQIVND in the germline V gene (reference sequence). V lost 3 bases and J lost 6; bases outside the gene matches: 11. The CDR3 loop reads CASSIGTRGLSDTQYF. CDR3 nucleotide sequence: TGTGCCAGTAGTATTGGGACTAGAGGTCTTTCGGATACGCAGTATTTT.

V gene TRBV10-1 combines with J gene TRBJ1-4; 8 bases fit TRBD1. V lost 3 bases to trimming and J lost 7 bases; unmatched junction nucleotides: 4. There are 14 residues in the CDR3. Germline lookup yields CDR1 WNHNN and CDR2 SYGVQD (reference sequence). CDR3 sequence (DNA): TGCGCCAGCAGTGAAGGGGACAGGCCTGAAAAACTGTTTTTT. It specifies CASSEGDRPEKLFF.

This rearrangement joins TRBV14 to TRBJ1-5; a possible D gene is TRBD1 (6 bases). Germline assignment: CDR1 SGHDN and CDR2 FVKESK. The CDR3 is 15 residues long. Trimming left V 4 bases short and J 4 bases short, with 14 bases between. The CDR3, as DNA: TGTGCCAGCAGCCCGGGGGGGGCCGCGAATCAGCCCCAGCATTTT. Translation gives CASSPGGAANQPQHF. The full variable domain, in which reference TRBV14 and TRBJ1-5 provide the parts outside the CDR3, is EAGVTQFPSHSVIEKGQTVTLRCDPISGHDNLYWYRRVMGKEIKFLLHFVKESKQDESGMPNNRFLAERTGGTYSTLKVQPAELEDSGVYFCASSPGGAANQPQHFGDGTRLSIL.

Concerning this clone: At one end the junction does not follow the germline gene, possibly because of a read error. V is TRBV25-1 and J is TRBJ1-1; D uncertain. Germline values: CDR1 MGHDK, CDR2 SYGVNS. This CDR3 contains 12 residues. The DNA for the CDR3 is TGTGCCAGCAGTGAATTAAACAATGAAGCTTTCTTT. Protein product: CASSELNNEAFF.

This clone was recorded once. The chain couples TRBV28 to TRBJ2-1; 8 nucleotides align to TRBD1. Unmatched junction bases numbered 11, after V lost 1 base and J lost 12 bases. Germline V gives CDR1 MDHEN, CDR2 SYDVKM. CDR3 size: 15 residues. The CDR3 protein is CASSLLATGAWGQFF. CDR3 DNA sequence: TGTGCCAGCAGTTTATTGGCGACAGGGGCTTGGGGGCAGTTCTTC.

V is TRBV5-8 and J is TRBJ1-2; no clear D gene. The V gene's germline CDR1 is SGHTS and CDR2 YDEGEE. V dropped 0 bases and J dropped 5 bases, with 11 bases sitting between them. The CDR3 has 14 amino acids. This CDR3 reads CASSLVPGLYGYTF. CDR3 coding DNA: TGTGCCAGCAGCTTGGTGCCAGGCTTATATGGCTACACCTTC.

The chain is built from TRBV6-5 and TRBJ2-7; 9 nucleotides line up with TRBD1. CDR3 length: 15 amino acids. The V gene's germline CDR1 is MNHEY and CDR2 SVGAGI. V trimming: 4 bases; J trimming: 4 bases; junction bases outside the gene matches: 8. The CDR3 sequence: CASSSLDRGYYEQYF. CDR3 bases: TGTGCCAGCAGTTCACTGGACAGGGGCTATTACGAGCAGTACTTC.

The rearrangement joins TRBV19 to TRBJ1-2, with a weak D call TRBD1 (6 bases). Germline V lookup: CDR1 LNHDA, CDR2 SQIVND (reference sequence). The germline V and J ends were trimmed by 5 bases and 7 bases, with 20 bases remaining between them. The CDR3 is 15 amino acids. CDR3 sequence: CASSAQGGDGSGYTF. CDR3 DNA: TGTGCCAGTAGTGCTCAAGGGGGGGATGGTAGTGGCTACACCTTC.

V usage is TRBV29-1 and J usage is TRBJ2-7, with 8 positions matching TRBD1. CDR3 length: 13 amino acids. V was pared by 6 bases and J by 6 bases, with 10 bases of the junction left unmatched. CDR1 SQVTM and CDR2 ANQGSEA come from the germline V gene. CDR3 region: CSVQSDRGFEQYF. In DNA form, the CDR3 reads TGCAGCGTGCAGTCCGACAGGGGTTTCGAGCAGTACTTC.

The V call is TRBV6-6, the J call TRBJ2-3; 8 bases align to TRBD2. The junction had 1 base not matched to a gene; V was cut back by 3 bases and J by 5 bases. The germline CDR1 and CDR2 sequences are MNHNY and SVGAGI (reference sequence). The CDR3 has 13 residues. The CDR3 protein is CASSYREGDTQYF. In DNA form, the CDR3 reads TGTGCCAGCAGTTATCGGGAGGGAGATACGCAGTATTTT.

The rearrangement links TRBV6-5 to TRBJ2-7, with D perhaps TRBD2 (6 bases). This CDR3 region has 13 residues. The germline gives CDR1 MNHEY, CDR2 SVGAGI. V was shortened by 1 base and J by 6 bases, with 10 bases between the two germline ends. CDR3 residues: CASSYFKGGEQYF. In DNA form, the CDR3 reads TGTGCCAGCAGTTACTTTAAGGGAGGCGAGCAGTACTTC.

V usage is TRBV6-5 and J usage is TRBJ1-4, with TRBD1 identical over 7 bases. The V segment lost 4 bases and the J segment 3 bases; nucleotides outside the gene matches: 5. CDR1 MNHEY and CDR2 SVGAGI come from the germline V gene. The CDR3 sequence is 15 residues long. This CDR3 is CASSFSGQSNEKLFF. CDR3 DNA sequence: TGTGCCAGCAGTTTTTCGGGACAGTCTAATGAAAAACTGTTTTTT.

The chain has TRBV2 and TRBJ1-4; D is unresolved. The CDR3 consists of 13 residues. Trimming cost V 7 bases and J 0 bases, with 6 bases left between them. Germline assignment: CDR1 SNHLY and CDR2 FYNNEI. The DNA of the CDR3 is TGTGCCAGCAAAGCCGCAACTAATGAAAAACTGTTTTTT. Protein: CASKAATNEKLFF.

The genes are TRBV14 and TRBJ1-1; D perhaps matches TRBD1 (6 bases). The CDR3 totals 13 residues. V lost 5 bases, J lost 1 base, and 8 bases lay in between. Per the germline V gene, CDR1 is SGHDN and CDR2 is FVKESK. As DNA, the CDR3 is TGTGCCAGCAGCGGACAGTGGAACACTGAAGCTTTCTTT. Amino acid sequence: CASSGQWNTEAFF.